The 27 T cell receptor beta chains below were found in one sample sequenced in a study of blood T cell repertoires in COVID-19. Profiling relied on immunoSEQ multiplex PCR, and the TCRdb table lists in-frame clones only, not all of them. The table records 170,000 or so clones, 85% to 95% of them present only once. The specimen sequenced was peripheral blood. The source of these receptors is a man aged 45-65 years with acute or convalescent COVID-19.

The V call is TRBV4-1, the J call TRBJ1-3; TRBD1 is a possible D gene (6 bases). Trimming took off 4 bases at V and 0 bases at J, with 16 bases between the two ends. The CDR3 length is 17 residues. CDR1 and CDR2 (germline): MGHRA, YSYEKL. The CDR3 protein is CASSRETGFFSGNTIYF. The CDR3, as DNA: TGCGCCAGCAGCCGAGAGACAGGATTCTTCTCTGGAAACACCATATATTTT.

The chain carries TRBV15 and TRBJ2-3; D is uncertain. Per the germline V gene, CDR1 is LNHNV and CDR2 is YYDKDF (reference sequence). CDR3 length equals 12 residues. V was clipped by 5 bases and J by 2 bases, with 5 bases between them. The CDR3 loop is CATSYYTDTQYF. The CDR3 region has the DNA TGTGCCACCAGCTATTACACAGATACGCAGTATTTT.

The genes are TRBV7-3 and TRBJ2-5; D might be TRBD1 (7 bases). The CDR3 is 14 amino acids. Germline values: CDR1 SGHTA, CDR2 FQGTGA. V was pared by 5 bases and J by 1 base, with 11 bases between. The CDR3 DNA reads as TGTGCCAGCAGCGTGCAGGGGGGCCAAGAGACCCAGTACTTC. It yields the protein CASSVQGGQETQYF.

A single count supports this clone. The rearrangement joins TRBV5-6 to TRBJ1-5; D not certain. Per germline, CDR1 SGHDT and CDR2 YYEEEE. The CDR3 has 14 amino acids. V was trimmed by 4 bases and J by 2 bases, leaving 10 bases between them. The CDR3 sequence is CASSPARGNQPQHF. The CDR3, as DNA: TGTGCCAGCAGCCCCGCGCGAGGCAATCAGCCCCAGCATTTT.

The chain carries TRBV18 and TRBJ2-2; the D gene is possibly TRBD2 (6 bases). V lost 5 bases to trimming and J lost 5 bases, with 6 bases between them. The CDR3 contains 12 residues. Germline V gives CDR1 KGHSH, CDR2 LQKENI. CDR3 nucleotides: TGTGCCAGCTCAGCGGGAACCGGGGAGCTGTTTTTT. It codes for CASSAGTGELFF.

This chain links TRBV7-3 with TRBJ2-1, with unresolved D. V was clipped by 4 bases and J by 1 base, with 5 bases between them. CDR1 SGHTA and CDR2 FQGTGA come from the germline V gene. This CDR3 is 13 amino acids long. CDR3 sequence: CASSYESYNEQFF. In DNA, the CDR3 is TGTGCCAGCAGCTACGAGTCCTACAATGAGCAGTTCTTC. Full variable domain (missing parts from reference TRBV7-3 and TRBJ2-1): GAGVSQTPSNKVTEKGKYVELRCDPISGHTALYWYRQSLGQGPEFLIYFQGTGAADDSGLPNDRFFAVRPEGSVSTLKIQRTERGDSAVYLCASSYESYNEQFFGPGTRLTVL.

The chain couples TRBV28 to TRBJ2-1; 10 bases line up with TRBD2. Germline loops: CDR1 MDHEN, CDR2 SYDVKM. J was trimmed by 6 bases and V by 1 base; bases with no gene match: 3. CDR3 length: 15 residues. CDR3 in DNA: TGTGCCAGCAGTTTATCGGCTAGCGGGAGCAATGAGCAGTTCTTC. This sequence encodes CASSLSASGSNEQFF.

The rearrangement joins TRBV20-1 to TRBJ1-1; D unclear. V lost 6 bases to trimming and J lost 11 bases, with 13 bases between them. The germline V gene encodes CDR1 DFQATT and CDR2 SNEGSKA (reference sequence). This CDR3 comprises 10 residues. CDR3 sequence reads: CSATNLTAFF. CDR3 DNA sequence: TGCAGTGCCACCAACCTAACGGCTTTCTTT.

The V call is TRBV19, the J call TRBJ1-3; maybe TRBD1 (5 bases). Trimming stripped 0 bases from V and 0 bases from J, with 12 bases between. The CDR3 is 17 amino acids. Germline assignment: CDR1 LNHDA and CDR2 SQIVND (reference sequence). The CDR3 region has the DNA TGTGCCAGTAGTATAGATGGGGCGCCGAACTCTGGAAACACCATATATTTT. Encoded protein: CASSIDGAPNSGNTIYF.

This clone has more than one count but fewer than ten. CDR3 nucleotide sequence: TGCGCCAGCAGCCGGATCAGGGGGATTGAAGCTTTCTTT. It translates to CASSRIRGIEAFF. The chain uses TRBV4-3 and TRBJ1-1; 7 bases line up with TRBD1. Germline V gene lookup returns CDR1 LGHNA and CDR2 YSLEER. CDR3 length equals 13 residues. V dropped 4 bases and J dropped 7; count of bases not matched to a gene: 6.

The chain uses TRBV7-2 and TRBJ1-2, with D perhaps TRBD1 (5 bases). V was pared by 1 base and J by 5 bases, with 8 bases between. The CDR3 runs to 13 residues. Germline-derived CDR1 and CDR2 are SGHTA and FQGNSA. This chain's CDR3 is CASSLVRDYGYTF. CDR3 sequence (DNA): TGTGCCAGCAGCTTAGTCAGGGATTATGGCTACACCTTC.

The genes are TRBV6-5 and TRBJ2-7, with TRBD2 matching over 8 bases. The CDR3 runs to 15 residues. Looked up from germline, CDR1 is MNHEY and CDR2 is SVGAGI. Trimming at V came to 7 bases and at J to 6 bases, leaving 14 bases not matched to a gene. In nucleotides, the CDR3 is TGTGCCAGCATTCCCACAGCGGGGGTCCCCAGCGAGCAGTACTTC. This encodes CASIPTAGVPSEQYF.

The chain is built from TRBV7-3 and TRBJ2-3, with D perhaps TRBD2 (5 bases). Germline V CDR1 and CDR2: SGHTA, FQGTGA. Trimming cost V 3 bases and J 3 bases, with 7 bases left between them. The CDR3 spans 13 residues. The CDR3 region has the DNA TGTGCCAGCAGCTTTCCGGGGACAGATACGCAGTATTTT. Amino acid sequence: CASSFPGTDTQYF. Drawing the rest from reference TRBV7-3 and TRBJ2-3, the complete variable domain is GAGVSQTPSNKVTEKGKYVELRCDPISGHTALYWYRQSLGQGPEFLIYFQGTGAADDSGLPNDRFFAVRPEGSVSTLKIQRTERGDSAVYLCASSFPGTDTQYFGPGTRLTVL.

The chain couples TRBV3-1 (or the pseudogene TRBV3-2) to TRBJ1-2; 8 bases map to TRBD1. Per germline, CDR1 LGHDT and CDR2 YNNKEL (reference sequence). The V gene end was trimmed by 0 bases and the J gene end by 4 bases; junction bases not matched to a gene: 4. CDR3 size: 15 residues. The DNA of the CDR3 is TGTGCCAGCAGCCAAGAATGGACAGGGACCTATGGCTACACCTTC. Its translation is CASSQEWTGTYGYTF.

The chain employs TRBV7-9 and TRBJ1-4; D is possibly TRBD1 (5 bases). The CDR3 contains 13 residues. Trimming took 3 bases from V and 4 from J, leaving 6 bases between them. Germline assignment: CDR1 SEHNR and CDR2 FQNEAQ (reference sequence). The CDR3 loop reads CASSLGGNEKLFF. The CDR3 bases are TGTGCCAGCAGCTTGGGGGGTAATGAAAAACTGTTTTTT.

This rearrangement joins TRBV6-5 to TRBJ1-3, with TRBD1 matching 7 bases. The V gene end was trimmed by 5 bases and the J gene end by 2 bases; junction bases not matched to a gene: 6. The CDR3 totals 15 residues. Per germline, CDR1 MNHEY and CDR2 SVGAGI. The CDR3 sequence: CASSTTGFTGNTIYF. CDR3 sequence (DNA): TGTGCCAGCAGTACGACAGGGTTTACTGGAAACACCATATATTTT.

The chain joins TRBV7-2 to TRBJ2-3; D uncertain. The CDR3 is made up of 14 amino acids. CDR1 and CDR2 from the germline V gene are SGHTA and FQGNSA. The V end was cut by 5 bases, the J end by 0 bases, with 9 bases between. CDR3 sequence: CASSTTSSTDTQYF. The DNA for the CDR3 is TGTGCCAGCAGCACCACTTCCAGCACAGATACGCAGTATTTT.

V usage is TRBV6-5 and J usage is TRBJ1-2; TRBD1 agrees at 9 bases. From germline, CDR1 is MNHEY and CDR2 SVGAGI. With V trimmed by 7 bases and J by 5 bases, 8 bases remained unmatched. This CDR3 has 14 amino acids. CDR3 bases: TGTGCCAGCAACTTACAGGGGGCTGTATATGGCTACACCTTC. Protein: CASNLQGAVYGYTF.

This chain joins TRBV3-1 (or the pseudogene TRBV3-2) and TRBJ2-1; D is unclear. The CDR3 runs 15 residues. CDR1 and CDR2 (germline): LGHDT, YNNKEL (reference sequence). V dropped 0 bases and J dropped 4 bases, with 10 bases sitting between them. CDR3: CASSQDLVSYNEQFF. The CDR3 DNA reads TGTGCCAGCAGCCAAGACCTCGTTTCGTACAATGAGCAGTTCTTC.

This clone was detected a few times. The chain joins TRBV29-1 to TRBJ2-3; D might be TRBD2 (7 bases). V shed 8 bases and J shed 0 bases, with 18 bases lying between them. The CDR3 totals 15 residues. Germline CDR1 SQVTM, CDR2 ANQGSEA. This CDR3 reads CSSRGGVTSTDTQYF. The DNA of the CDR3 is TGCAGCTCAAGGGGGGGGGTTACTAGCACAGATACGCAGTATTTT.

The chain is built from TRBV11-2 and TRBJ2-2, with 9 bases lining up with TRBD2. Germline V gene lookup returns CDR1 SGHAT and CDR2 FQNNGV. The CDR3 loop spans 15 amino acids. J gave up 4 bases and V 5 bases, and 5 bases lay outside the gene matches. The CDR3 is CASSPGLAGTGELFF. CDR3 in DNA: TGTGCCAGCAGCCCGGGACTAGCAGGCACCGGGGAGCTGTTTTTT.

The chain recombines TRBV28 with TRBJ1-3, with 8 bases lining up with TRBD1. V gave up 3 bases and J gave up 2 bases; unmatched junction bases: 3. Germline CDR1 and CDR2: MDHEN and SYDVKM. The CDR3 length is 15 residues. CDR3 DNA sequence: TGTGCCAGCAGTTTCCCAGGGGGCACTGGAAACACCATATATTTT. Encoded protein: CASSFPGGTGNTIYF.

V is TRBV19 and J is TRBJ2-3; D possibly corresponds to TRBD2 (6 bases). Germline V lookup: CDR1 LNHDA, CDR2 SQIVND (reference sequence). Trimming removed 2 bases from V and 2 bases from J, with 11 bases in between. CDR3 length: 15 residues. In DNA, the CDR3 is TGTGCCAGTAGTATAAGCGGGCAAATCACAGATACGCAGTATTTT. The encoded protein is CASSISGQITDTQYF.

This chain links TRBV18 with TRBJ1-5, with unresolved D. Germline assignment: CDR1 KGHSH and CDR2 LQKENI. The CDR3 covers 15 residues. V lost 3 bases to trimming and J lost 0 bases, with 9 bases between them. The CDR3 loop reads CASSPGLYSNQPQHF. The CDR3 coding sequence is TGTGCCAGCTCACCCGGACTGTATAGCAATCAGCCCCAGCATTTT.

The chain employs TRBV3-1 (or the pseudogene TRBV3-2) and TRBJ2-1, with TRBD2 identical over 9 bases. Germline loops: CDR1 LGHDT, CDR2 YNNKEL (reference sequence). The CDR3 sequence is 21 residues long. The ends lost 3 bases at V and 2 bases at J; junction bases unmatched: 20. CDR3 nucleotides: TGTGCCAGCAGCCATCCGGGCTTGCTCGTAGGCGGGGGGGGTCCCTACAATGAGCAGTTCTTC. This sequence encodes CASSHPGLLVGGGGPYNEQFF.

This chain joins TRBV29-1 and TRBJ1-2; 7 bases line up with TRBD1. CDR1 and CDR2 (germline): SQVTM, ANQGSEA. V was pared by 6 bases and J by 8 bases, with 9 bases of the junction left unmatched. CDR3 size: 12 residues. The CDR3 reads CSVGQGVRGYTF. CDR3 sequence (DNA): TGCAGCGTAGGGCAGGGGGTAAGGGGCTACACCTTC.

The chain recombines TRBV4-2 with TRBJ1-5; unclear D gene. V lost 1 base to trimming and J lost 8 bases, with 18 bases between them. The germline CDR1 and CDR2 sequences are LGHNA and YNFKEQ. The CDR3 totals 16 residues. CDR3 coding DNA: TGTGCCAGCAGCCAAGGCTTGTCGCAGTCCTTTGAGCCCCAGCATTTT. It specifies CASSQGLSQSFEPQHF.